A selection of T cell receptor beta chains follows, all from one sample in a study of neoadjuvant anti-PD-1 for oral cavity cancer. Profiling relied on immunoSEQ multiplex PCR, and the TCRdb table lists in-frame clones only, not all of them. Of 30,000 or so clones in the sample, more than 65% were seen once. The sequences come from PBMCs, collected after nivolumab (anti-PD-1) treatment. Receptors originate from a person aged 35-80 years with oral cavity squamous cell carcinoma. The CDR3 runs from the conserved cysteine through the conserved F or W. Each record gives: J gene, D gene, clone size, V gene, CDR3 DNA, CDR3 protein. A D gene is named only where the DNA matches it firmly. Part of the rows lack a size; the others show once, few, many or a class for expanded clones.

TRBJ1-2,TRBD1,.,TRBV5-1,TGCGCCAGCAGCCTTCAATCGGGACAGGGGAATGGCTACACCTTC,CASSLQSGQGNGYTF
TRBJ1-1,TRBD1,.,TRBV7-2,TGTGCCAGCAGCCAGGGACAGGGAAGAGGGGAGGGCACTGAAGCTTTCTTT,CASSQGQGRGEGTEAFF
TRBJ2-3,TRBD1,.,TRBV7-7,TGTGCCAGCAGCTTGGGGGGGACAGGGAGATCCACAGATACGCAGTATTTT,CASSLGGTGRSTDTQYF
TRBJ2-7,.,few,TRBV7-2,TGTGCCAGCAGCGCCCGACAGACCTACGAGCAGTACTTC,CASSARQTYEQYF
TRBJ1-4,.,.,TRBV6-6,TGTGCCAGCGTAAACCGGCCAGGACAGATTAATGAAAAACTGTTTTTT,CASVNRPGQINEKLFF
TRBJ2-1,.,once,TRBV5-6,TGTGCCAGCAGCTTGATGGCCATCAGCTCCTACAATGAGCAGTTCTTC,CASSLMAISSYNEQFF
TRBJ1-2,.,once,TRBV10-3,TGTGCCATCAGTGAGCAGGGTGACTATGGCTACACCTTC,CAISEQGDYGYTF
TRBJ2-2,TRBD2,.,TRBV9,TGTGCCAGCAGCGTAGGTAGCGGGGGGGCAAACACCGGGGAGCTGTTTTTT,CASSVGSGGANTGELFF
TRBJ1-1,.,once,TRBV7-2,TGTGCCAGCAGCTTAGCGGGGTTCGGCACTGAAGCTTTCTTT,CASSLAGFGTEAFF
TRBJ1-2,TRBD1,.,TRBV25-1,TGTGCCAGCAGTGTGGGGGACAGCCGTCCGAACTATGGCTACACCTTC,CASSVGDSRPNYGYTF
TRBJ1-3,.,.,TRBV7-2,TGTGCCAGCAGCTTAGGCCCCGGAGGAAACACCATATATTTT,CASSLGPGGNTIYF
TRBJ1-2,TRBD1,medium-sized,TRBV7-2,TGTGCCAGCAGCTTGGGACAGGGGGATGGCTACACCTTC,CASSLGQGDGYTF
TRBJ2-2,.,few,TRBV6-5,TGTGCCACCAGGAGTGGGACCGGGGAGCTGTTTTTT,CATRSGTGELFF
TRBJ1-1,.,.,TRBV5-4,TGTGCCAGCAGCTTGGGACAGGAAGCTTTCTTT,CASSLGQEAFF
TRBJ2-1,.,.,TRBV11-2,TGTGCCAGCAGCTTAGGACACAATGAGCAGTTCTTC,CASSLGHNEQFF